The 32 T cell receptor beta chains presented below share a single source sample, sequenced in a study of cytotoxic CD8 clonotypes in ibrutinib-treated CLL. The repertoire was sequenced with immunoSEQ multiplex PCR; TCRdb's copy has only in-frame clones and lacks some. The sample lists around 70,000 clones, about nine tenths occurring once. The material sequenced was PBMCs, taken after 12 months of ibrutinib treatment. These receptors came from a human donor with chronic lymphocytic leukemia.

V and J are TRBV28 and TRBJ1-1, with 9 bases aligning to TRBD1. The germline V gene has CDR1 MDHEN and CDR2 SYDVKM. CDR3 length: 18 residues. After removal of 5 bases from V and 1 base from J, the junction contained 14 bases not matched to a gene. The CDR3 loop is CASSGTGRVWVGNTEAFF. In nucleotides, the CDR3 is TGTGCCAGCAGTGGGACAGGGAGGGTATGGGTCGGGAACACTGAAGCTTTCTTT.

V is TRBV10-3 and J is TRBJ2-7; 8 bases line up with TRBD1. Germline trimming cut 6 bases from V and 0 bases from J; bases unmatched to any gene: 10. Germline V gene sequence: CDR1 ENHRY, CDR2 SYGVKD. CDR3 length equals 16 residues. CDR3 sequence reads: CAISAPTGQVSYEQYF. The CDR3 DNA sequence: TGTGCCATCAGCGCGCCCACGGGACAGGTCTCCTACGAGCAGTACTTC.

This chain connects TRBV5-4 to TRBJ2-7; weak D call: TRBD2 (6 bases). The CDR3 totals 14 residues. The ends were cut back, 6 bases at V and 6 bases at J, with 19 bases in the middle. Per the germline V gene, CDR1 is SGHNT and CDR2 is YYREEE (reference sequence). For the CDR3, the DNA is TGTGCCAGCACCGACTCGGGTAGCGGTCGCGAGCAGTACTTC. Translating it yields CASTDSGSGREQYF. The entire variable domain, with the rest obtained from reference TRBV5-4 and TRBJ2-7, is as follows: ETGVTQSPTHLIKTRGQQVTLRCSSQSGHNTVSWYQQALGQGPQFIFQYYREEENGRGNFPPRFSGLQFPNYSSELNVNALELDDSALYLCASTDSGSGREQYFGPGTRLTVT.

The V gene is TRBV4-1, the J gene TRBJ1-1; maybe TRBD1 (6 bases). Trimming took 1 base from V and 7 from J, leaving 16 bases between them. This CDR3 is 15 amino acids long. CDR1 and CDR2 (germline): MGHRA, YSYEKL. The chain's CDR3 is CASSQAAGTLLEAFF. The CDR3 DNA is TGCGCCAGCAGCCAAGCCGCCGGGACACTCCTTGAAGCTTTCTTT.

This chain uses TRBV7-3 with TRBJ2-5; TRBD1 matches 9 bases. The J call may not be correct, given that the DNA end is closer to TRBJ2-7. Germline V CDR1 and CDR2: SGHTA, FQGTGA. This CDR3 comprises 13 residues. The CDR3 loop reads CASSPGQGREQYF. The DNA for the CDR3 is TGTGCCAGCAGCCCGGGACAGGGACGCGAGCAGTACTTC.

This rearrangement joins TRBV5-1 to TRBJ1-1; D call uncertain. The length of the CDR3 is 14 residues. Trimming removed 0 bases from V and 3 bases from J, with 9 bases in between. Germline CDR1 is SGHRS and CDR2 is YFSETQ. The DNA of the CDR3 is TGCGCCAGCAGCTTGGGCCTCTGGGACACTGAAGCTTTCTTT. Translation gives CASSLGLWDTEAFF.

The chain is built from TRBV7-9 and TRBJ2-3; D possibly corresponds to TRBD2 (5 bases). Germline CDR1 is SEHNR and CDR2 is FQNEAQ (reference sequence). CDR3 length equals 16 residues. The V gene lost 1 base and the J gene lost 6 bases, with 17 bases spanning the gap. The CDR3 sequence: CASSLGRGIERDTQYF. CDR3 coding DNA: TGTGCCAGCAGCTTAGGGAGAGGGATAGAACGGGATACGCAGTATTTT.

This sequence joins TRBV7-3 and TRBJ2-2; D unclear. The germline gives CDR1 SGHTA, CDR2 FQGTGA. The CDR3 sequence is 15 residues long. The V gene lost 1 base and the J gene lost 2 bases, with 8 bases spanning the gap. CDR3 loop: CASSLMGRNTGELFF. In DNA, the CDR3 is TGTGCCAGCAGCTTAATGGGTAGAAACACCGGGGAGCTGTTTTTT.

This clone has just one count. The chain recombines TRBV27 with TRBJ1-1; no definite D call. CDR3 length: 14 residues. Per the germline V gene, CDR1 is MNHEY and CDR2 is SMNVEV (reference sequence). With 3 bases removed from V and 1 base from J, the gap between germline ends came to 9 bases. This CDR3 reads CASSFGEGNTEAFF. The CDR3 coding sequence is TGTGCCAGCAGTTTCGGAGAGGGGAACACTGAAGCTTTCTTT.

The chain has TRBV10-3 and TRBJ1-1; D is undetermined. In germline, CDR1 is ENHRY, CDR2 SYGVKD. This CDR3 is built from 13 residues. Trimming removed 7 bases at V and 2 bases at J, with 11 bases between. The chain's CDR3 is CAITPKPNTEAFF. CDR3 in DNA: TGTGCCATCACACCCAAACCCAACACTGAAGCTTTCTTT.

The chain carries TRBV19 and TRBJ2-5; a possible D gene is TRBD1 (5 bases). V lost 4 bases and J lost 5, with 17 bases in between. CDR3 length: 15 residues. Germline lookup yields CDR1 LNHDA and CDR2 SQIVND (reference sequence). The CDR3 DNA reads TGTGCCAGTAGTAGGCTCCGCAGGGTCGGGGAGACCCAGTACTTC. Its protein is CASSRLRRVGETQYF. Together with reference TRBV19 and TRBJ2-5, the CDR3 gives the full variable domain: DGGITQSPKYLFRKEGQNVTLSCEQNLNHDAMYWYRQDPGQGLRLIYYSQIVNDFQKGDIAEGYSVSREKKESFPLTVTSAQKNPTAFYLCASSRLRRVGETQYFGPGTRLLVL.

The J gene is TRBJ2-5, the V gene TRBV19; no firm D call. The CDR3 has 14 amino acids. Deletions cut 1 base from V and 0 bases from J, with 6 bases between. Germline-derived CDR1 and CDR2 are LNHDA and SQIVND (reference sequence). CDR3 in amino acids: CASSIGGHQETQYF. In nucleotides, the CDR3 is TGTGCCAGTAGTATAGGGGGTCACCAAGAGACCCAGTACTTC.

In this sample, this clone turned up once. This chain joins TRBV13 and TRBJ2-3, with D possibly being TRBD1 (6 bases). The germline V and J ends were trimmed by 0 bases and 6 bases, with 13 bases remaining between them. The germline V gene encodes CDR1 PRHDT and CDR2 FYEKMQ (reference sequence). This CDR3 contains 15 residues. CDR3 loop: CASSLGGRGVDTQYF. The CDR3 DNA reads TGTGCCAGCAGCTTAGGTGGCAGGGGAGTGGATACGCAGTATTTT. Drawing the rest from reference TRBV13 and TRBJ2-3, the complete variable domain is AAGVIQSPRHLIKEKRETATLKCYPIPRHDTVYWYQQGPGQDPQFLISFYEKMQSDKGSIPDRFSAQQFSDYHSELNMSSLELGDSALYFCASSLGGRGVDTQYFGPGTRLTVL.

J is TRBJ1-5 and V is TRBV6-6; 11 bases are shared with TRBD1. This CDR3 region has 15 residues. Germline assignment: CDR1 MNHNY and CDR2 SVGAGI (reference sequence). With 4 bases clipped from V and 6 bases from J, the junction kept 5 bases outside the gene matches. The DNA for the CDR3 is TGTGCCAGCAGTTCACGGACAGGGGGCATTCAGCCCCAGCATTTT. Its protein is CASSSRTGGIQPQHF.

The chain links TRBV27 to TRBJ2-2; either TRBD1 or TRBD2 may supply D (6 bases each). V was pared by 3 bases and J by 6 bases, with 11 bases between. Germline V gene sequence: CDR1 MNHEY, CDR2 SMNVEV (reference sequence). The CDR3 loop spans 14 amino acids. In DNA form, the CDR3 reads TGTGCCAGCAGTTTCCGGGGGCCGGCCGGGGAGCTGTTTTTT. Protein sequence: CASSFRGPAGELFF.

V and J are TRBV7-8 and TRBJ2-1; D unresolved. The CDR3 has 15 amino acids. Trimming left V 2 bases short and J 7 bases short, with 15 bases between. The V gene's germline CDR1 is SGHVS and CDR2 FQNEAQ. CDR3 DNA sequence: TGTGCCAGCAGCTTATTAGTACTTGTGGTGAATGAGCAGTTCTTC. This gives the protein CASSLLVLVVNEQFF. The entire variable domain, with the rest obtained from reference TRBV7-8 and TRBJ2-1, is as follows: GAGVSQSPRYKVAKRGQDVALRCDPISGHVSLFWYQQALGQGPEFLTYFQNEAQLDKSGLPSDRFFAERPEGSVSTLKIQRTQQEDSAVYLCASSLLVLVVNEQFFGPGTRLTVL.

The chain couples TRBV18 to TRBJ1-3; 8 bases are shared with TRBD1. The germline V gene encodes CDR1 KGHSH and CDR2 LQKENI. This CDR3 contains 18 residues. J was trimmed by 7 bases and V by 3 bases; bases with no gene match: 17. In nucleotides, the CDR3 is TGTGCCAGCTCACCGAACCCAGGGGGCTTAGGGTTCGGGAACACCATATATTTT. This sequence encodes CASSPNPGGLGFGNTIYF.

This sequence joins TRBV5-1 and TRBJ1-2, with 10 bases matching TRBD1. CDR1 is SGHRS, CDR2 YFSETQ, per germline. The CDR3 is 15 amino acids. Trimming at V came to 4 bases and at J to 8 bases, leaving 11 bases not matched to a gene. In nucleotides, the CDR3 is TGCGCCAGCAGCCCCGAACCGGGACAGGGGCACGGCTACACCTTC. This codes for CASSPEPGQGHGYTF.

V gene TRBV10-3 combines with J gene TRBJ2-7; tentative D call: TRBD2 (5 bases). The CDR3 runs 17 residues. Germline V CDR1 and CDR2: ENHRY, SYGVKD. The V and J ends lost 3 bases and 0 bases respectively, with 18 bases between them. CDR3 sequence reads: CAISDGWHTLDSYEQYF. The DNA for the CDR3 is TGTGCCATCAGTGATGGGTGGCACACACTAGACTCCTACGAGCAGTACTTC.

The sample holds one count of this clone. The chain is built from TRBV27 and TRBJ1-5; D perhaps matches TRBD1 (6 bases). This CDR3 is built from 19 residues. CDR1 is MNHEY, CDR2 SMNVEV, per germline (reference sequence). The germline V and J ends were trimmed by 2 bases and 0 bases, with 20 bases remaining between them. The CDR3 is CASSLKAGAHRGSNQPQHF. The CDR3, as DNA: TGTGCCAGCAGTTTAAAGGCAGGGGCCCACCGGGGTAGCAATCAGCCCCAGCATTTT.

This chain uses TRBV28 with TRBJ1-5, with D perhaps TRBD1 (5 bases). V lost 8 bases, J lost 0 bases, and 20 bases lay in between. This CDR3 spans 17 amino acids. The germline V gene has CDR1 MDHEN and CDR2 SYDVKM. CDR3 protein: CASYAAGVPYSNQPQHF. In DNA, the CDR3 is TGTGCCAGCTACGCCGCGGGGGTCCCCTATAGCAATCAGCCCCAGCATTTT.

The V and J genes are TRBV6-5 and TRBJ1-1; D gene ambiguous. Trimming stripped 0 bases from V and 0 bases from J, with 11 bases between. CDR1 and CDR2 from the germline V gene are MNHEY and SVGAGI. CDR3 length: 16 amino acids. The CDR3 spells CASSYSRTGLNTEAFF. CDR3 in DNA: TGTGCCAGCAGTTACTCCCGGACGGGCCTGAACACTGAAGCTTTCTTT.

This clone was counted between two and nine times. The chain couples TRBV9 to TRBJ2-2; D ambiguous. V dropped 0 bases and J dropped 7 bases, with 10 bases sitting between them. The CDR3 loop spans 14 amino acids. CDR1 is SGDLS, CDR2 YYNGEE, per germline. CDR3 DNA: TGTGCCAGCAGCGTAGCTGTGAGCCGCGGGGAGCTGTTTTTT. Translating it yields CASSVAVSRGELFF. Full variable domain (rest looked up from reference TRBV9 and TRBJ2-2): DSGVTQTPKHLITATGQRVTLRCSPRSGDLSVYWYQQSLDQGLQFLIQYYNGEERAKGNILERFSAQQFPDLHSELNLSSLELGDSALYFCASSVAVSRGELFFGEGSRLTVL.

The rearrangement uses TRBV6-1 and TRBJ2-7, with 9 nucleotides matching TRBD1. The CDR3 is made up of 15 amino acids. Germline V gene sequence: CDR1 MNHNS, CDR2 SASEGT. Trimming removed 6 bases from V and 1 base from J; junction bases left unmatched: 7. CDR3 in amino acids: CASSLRQGESYEQYF. Written as DNA, the CDR3 is TGTGCCAGCAGCCTAAGACAGGGGGAGTCCTACGAGCAGTACTTC.

V gene TRBV7-2 combines with J gene TRBJ2-7; 11 bases are shared with TRBD1. J was trimmed by 6 bases and V by 6 bases; bases with no gene match: 7. Per the germline V gene, CDR1 is SGHTA and CDR2 is FQGNSA. The CDR3 totals 14 residues. In nucleotides, the CDR3 is TGTGCCAGCAGAGAGCCCGGGACAGGGGGCGAGCAGTACTTC. Protein: CASREPGTGGEQYF.

The chain is built from TRBV6-1 and TRBJ2-5; 9 bases line up with TRBD2. J was trimmed by 5 bases and V by 7 bases; bases with no gene match: 11. This CDR3 has 15 amino acids. Germline assignment: CDR1 MNHNS and CDR2 SASEGT. The CDR3 spells CASMGLANVGETQYF. CDR3 DNA: TGTGCCAGCATGGGACTAGCAAACGTCGGGGAGACCCAGTACTTC.

This chain joins TRBV5-1 and TRBJ1-4; maybe TRBD1 (5 bases). Germline CDR1 reads SGHRS; CDR2 reads YFSETQ. V shed 2 bases and J shed 4 bases, with 9 bases lying between them. The CDR3 runs 14 residues. CDR3 coding DNA: TGCGCCAGCAGCTTCGGGACCTTTAATGAAAAACTGTTTTTT. Amino acids: CASSFGTFNEKLFF. The full variable domain, rest sourced from reference TRBV5-1 and TRBJ1-4, is KAGVTQTPRYLIKTRGQQVTLSCSPISGHRSVSWYQQTPGQGLQFLFEYFSETQRNKGNFPGRFSGRQFSNSRSEMNVSTLELGDSALYLCASSFGTFNEKLFFGSGTQLSVL.

The chain recombines TRBV6-5 with TRBJ2-7; the D gene is possibly TRBD2 (5 bases). With 6 bases removed from V and 12 bases from J, the gap between germline ends came to 21 bases. There are 13 residues in the CDR3. The V gene's germline CDR1 is MNHEY and CDR2 SVGAGI. This CDR3 reads CASRTSAPGEGYF. Here the CDR3 DNA reads TGTGCCAGCAGGACCTCGGCTCCTGGTGAGGGGTACTTC.

This clone has a handful of counts. This chain joins TRBV6-1 and TRBJ1-2; no firm D call. From germline, CDR1 is MNHNS and CDR2 SASEGT. This CDR3 is built from 13 residues. Deletions cut 10 bases from V and 10 bases from J, with 22 bases between. The CDR3 nucleotides are TGTGCCACCGACCACCGTTCGGGAGTCGACTACACCTTC. It specifies CATDHRSGVDYTF.

The chain employs TRBV19 and TRBJ2-5; 8 bases agree with TRBD1. The CDR3 contains 14 residues. J lost 3 bases, V lost 5 bases, and 5 bases had no gene match. Germline loops: CDR1 LNHDA, CDR2 SQIVND (reference sequence). The CDR3 nucleotides are TGTGCCAGTAGTGTCAACAGGGGGAAAGAGACCCAGTACTTC. This translates into CASSVNRGKETQYF.

The chain is built from TRBV5-1 and TRBJ2-7; no definite D call. This CDR3 is built from 17 residues. V was pared by 2 bases and J by 2 bases, with 20 bases between. The germline V gene encodes CDR1 SGHRS and CDR2 YFSETQ. CDR3: CASSFGFRGPNAYEQYF. In DNA form, the CDR3 reads TGCGCCAGCAGCTTTGGGTTTAGAGGCCCTAACGCCTACGAGCAGTACTTC.

The rearrangement uses TRBV25-1 and TRBJ2-5; TRBD1 matches at 10 bases. The CDR3 runs 16 residues. The germline V gene has CDR1 MGHDK and CDR2 SYGVNS. With V trimmed by 4 bases and J by 4 bases, 9 bases remained unmatched. CDR3 nucleotide sequence: TGTGCCAGCAGTGGAGGGCCGGGGGACAGGGGAGAGACCCAGTACTTC. This gives the protein CASSGGPGDRGETQYF.